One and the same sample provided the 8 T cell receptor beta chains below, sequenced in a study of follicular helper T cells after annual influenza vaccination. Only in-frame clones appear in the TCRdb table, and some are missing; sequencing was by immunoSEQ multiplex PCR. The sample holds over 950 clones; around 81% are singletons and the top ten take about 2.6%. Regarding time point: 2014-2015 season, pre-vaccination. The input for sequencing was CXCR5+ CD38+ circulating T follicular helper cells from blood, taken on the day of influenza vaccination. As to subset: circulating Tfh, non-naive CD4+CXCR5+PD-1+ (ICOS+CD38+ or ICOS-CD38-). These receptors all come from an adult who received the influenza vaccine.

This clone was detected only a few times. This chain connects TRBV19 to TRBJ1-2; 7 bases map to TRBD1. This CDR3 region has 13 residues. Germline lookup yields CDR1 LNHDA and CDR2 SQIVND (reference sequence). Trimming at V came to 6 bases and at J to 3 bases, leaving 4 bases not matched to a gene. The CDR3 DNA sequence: TGTGCCAGTAGCCAACAGGGGTACTATGGCTACACCTTC. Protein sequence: CASSQQGYYGYTF.

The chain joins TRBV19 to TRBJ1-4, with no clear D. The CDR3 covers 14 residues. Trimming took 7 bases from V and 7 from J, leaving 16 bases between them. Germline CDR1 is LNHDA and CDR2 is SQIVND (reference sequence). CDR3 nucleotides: TGTGCCAGTACGCGGGGTGGTAGTGGTGAAAAACTGTTTTTT. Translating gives CASTRGGSGEKLFF.

CDR3 sequence: CASSLGGFNEKLFF. As DNA, the CDR3 is TGTGCCAGCAGCTTAGGGGGGTTTAATGAAAAACTGTTTTTT. This chain joins TRBV7-2 and TRBJ1-4; D is possibly TRBD1 (5 bases). CDR3 length: 14 residues. V lost 1 base, J lost 4 bases, and 7 bases lay in between. Germline V gene lookup returns CDR1 SGHTA and CDR2 FQGNSA.

This CDR3 is CASSLLQGTGELFF. For the CDR3, the DNA is TGTGCCAGCAGTTTACTCCAGGGGACCGGGGAGCTGTTTTTT. The chain is built from TRBV28 and TRBJ2-2; maybe TRBD1 (6 bases). CDR3 length: 14 residues. CDR1 is MDHEN and CDR2 is SYDVKM in the germline V gene. The V gene lost 2 bases and the J gene lost 5 bases, with 9 bases spanning the gap.

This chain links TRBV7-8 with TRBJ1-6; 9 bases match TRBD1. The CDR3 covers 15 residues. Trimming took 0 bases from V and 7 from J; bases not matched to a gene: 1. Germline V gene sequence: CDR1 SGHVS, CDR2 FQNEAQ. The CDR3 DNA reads TGTGCCAGCAGCTTAGCCGGGACAGGGAATTCACCCCTCCACTTT. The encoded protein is CASSLAGTGNSPLHF.

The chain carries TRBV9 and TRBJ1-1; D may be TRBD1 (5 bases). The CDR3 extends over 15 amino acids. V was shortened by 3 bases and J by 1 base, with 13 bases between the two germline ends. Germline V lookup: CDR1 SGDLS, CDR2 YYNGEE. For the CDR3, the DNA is TGTGCCAGCAGCGCCCAAGCGAGGGGGAACACTGAAGCTTTCTTT. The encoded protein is CASSAQARGNTEAFF.

CDR3 coding DNA: TGTGCCAGCAGTCGGACAGGGTCGGGTCAGCCCCAGCATTTT. Amino acids: CASSRTGSGQPQHF. The V call is TRBV6-5, the J call TRBJ1-5, with 8 bases aligning to TRBD1. CDR3 length equals 14 residues. V was clipped by 5 bases and J by 6 bases; unmatched bases: 6. Looked up from germline, CDR1 is MNHEY and CDR2 is SVGAGI.

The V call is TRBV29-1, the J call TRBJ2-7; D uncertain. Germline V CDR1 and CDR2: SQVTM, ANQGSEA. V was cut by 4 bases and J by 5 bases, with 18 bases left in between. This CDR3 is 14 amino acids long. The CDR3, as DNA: TGCAGCGTTGGGGCAGACCGAACAACCCACGAGCAGTACTTC. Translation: CSVGADRTTHEQYF.